This record looks at one T cell receptor (beta chain) sequence and its context. As yet, its antigen is unknown. 13 Jbeta primers and 60 Vbeta primers were used for the PCR. Only in-frame clones appear in the TCRdb table, and some are missing; sequencing was by immunoSEQ multiplex PCR. Of 95,000 to 120,000 clones in the sample, under 70% were seen once. This record belongs to a study of cytomegalovirus exposure and HLA in healthy donors. Study results and caveats: The number of N-insertions in an Asian-associated ancestry cluster was reportedly below the roughly 660-donor mean in a later analysis.

This TCR derives from a man aged 18 to 30 in good health and CMV-seropositive. Source material: PBMCs.

The CDR3 sequence is CASRFRDRVPGELFF. Written as DNA, the CDR3 is TGTGCCAGCAGATTCCGGGACAGGGTCCCCGGGGAGCTGTTTTTT. J is TRBJ2-2 and V is TRBV6-1, with 9 bases that match TRBD1. With 6 bases clipped from V and 6 bases from J, the junction kept 8 bases outside the gene matches. The germline gives CDR1 MNHNS, CDR2 SASEGT. CDR3 size: 15 residues.